This TCR beta chain was observed in a study of T cells after yellow fever vaccination. The study made its TCR cDNA through 5'RACE template switching. That step introduced a universal primer site along with UMIs. Using its own MiXCR run on the 5' RACE reads, TCRdb lists one record per CDR3 protein. Found here are some 300,000 distinct CDR3 sequences, 8.5% to 10% of them singletons; the top ten hold about 3%. At least ten counts were recorded for this clonotype. The receptor was isolated from a man between 18 and 29 years old who received the YFV17D yellow fever vaccine. Sequenced here: CD4+ T cells sorted from PBMCs, sampled 5 days after the yellow fever booster vaccination.

Written as DNA, the CDR3 is TGTGCCAGCAGCGCTACAGGAGCCAATCAGCCCCAGCATTTT. It encodes CASSATGANQPQHF. The chain recombines TRBV7-2 with TRBJ1-5, with a tentative D call TRBD1 (5 bases). Per the germline V gene, CDR1 is SGHTA and CDR2 is FQGNSA. CDR3 size: 14 residues. Deletions cut 5 bases from V and 3 bases from J, with 11 bases between.